This entry lists 23 T cell receptor beta chains sequenced from one sample in a study of immune cell composition in non-small cell lung cancer. Clones were sequenced by immunoSEQ multiplex PCR, and TCRdb holds only the in-frame ones, with some missing. Of roughly 3,000 clones in the sample, about 83% were seen once. Source material: lung tumor tissue. The receptors come from a human donor with non-small cell lung cancer.

The V call is TRBV10-3, the J call TRBJ2-5, with a tentative D call TRBD2 (5 bases). Germline CDR1 and CDR2: ENHRY and SYGVKD. Trimming removed 2 bases at V and 1 base at J, with 5 bases between. The CDR3 is 13 amino acids. This CDR3 is CAISEGLQETQYF. Written as DNA, the CDR3 is TGTGCCATCAGTGAGGGACTCCAAGAGACCCAGTACTTC.

This CDR3 reads CSVWGGAAGYTF. The CDR3, as DNA: TGCAGCGTTTGGGGGGGCGCGGCTGGCTACACCTTC. The chain links TRBV29-1 to TRBJ1-2; TRBD1 might be the D (6 bases). Germline values: CDR1 SQVTM, CDR2 ANQGSEA. The CDR3 runs 12 residues. Trimming cost V 5 bases and J 7 bases, with 14 bases left between them. Full variable domain (outside the CDR3, taken from reference TRBV29-1 and TRBJ1-2): SAVISQKPSRDICQRGTSLTIQCQVDSQVTMMFWYRQQPGQSLTLIATANQGSEATYESGFVIDKFPISRPNLTFSTLTVSNMSPEDSSIYLCSVWGGAAGYTFGSGTRLTVV.

This clone was observed once. The chain has TRBV7-2 and TRBJ2-1; TRBD2 agrees at 16 bases. J was trimmed by 9 bases and V by 4 bases; bases with no gene match: 6. Germline V lookup: CDR1 SGHTA, CDR2 FQGNSA. The CDR3 has 16 amino acids. The CDR3 loop is CASSYWGTSGRVEQFF. CDR3 DNA sequence: TGTGCCAGCAGCTACTGGGGGACTAGCGGGAGGGTTGAGCAGTTCTTC.

This clone was seen only once. The chain carries TRBV10-3 and TRBJ2-3; 15 positions match TRBD2. CDR3 length: 15 amino acids. Germline V CDR1 and CDR2: ENHRY, SYGVKD. J gave up 6 bases and V 8 bases, and 6 bases lay outside the gene matches. The CDR3, as DNA: TGTGCCATCTCAGGACTAGCGGGGGGGACGGATACGCAGTATTTT. This translates into CAISGLAGGTDTQYF.

The chain has TRBV5-6 and TRBJ1-1, with TRBD1 as a possible D gene (6 bases). CDR3 length: 14 amino acids. Germline CDR1 SGHDT, CDR2 YYEEEE. V was shortened by 3 bases and J by 0 bases, with 9 bases between the two germline ends. CDR3 residues: CASSSRGMNTEAFF. Written as DNA, the CDR3 is TGTGCCAGCAGCTCCAGGGGCATGAACACTGAAGCTTTCTTT.

The rearrangement uses TRBV27 and TRBJ2-7; possibly TRBD2 for D (5 bases). Trimming cost V 5 bases and J 7 bases, with 18 bases left between them. Looked up from germline, CDR1 is MNHEY and CDR2 is SMNVEV (reference sequence). The CDR3 extends over 14 amino acids. DNA for the CDR3: TGTGCCAGCAGTAAAGCAGGACCAGGCGGGGAGCAGTACTTC. Amino acids: CASSKAGPGGEQYF.

V is TRBV30 and J is TRBJ1-2; 7 bases agree with TRBD1. The CDR3 loop spans 13 amino acids. Germline values: CDR1 GTSNPN, CDR2 SVGIG (reference sequence). V lost 5 bases, J lost 5 bases, and 8 bases stayed unmatched. The CDR3 loop reads CAWADRVGYGYTF. Here the CDR3 DNA reads TGTGCCTGGGCCGACAGGGTGGGATATGGCTACACCTTC.

As DNA, the CDR3 is TGTGCCAGCAGCTTAGTCGCGGGAGGCGAGCAGTACGTC. This gives the protein CASSLVAGGEQYV. This chain connects TRBV11-3 to TRBJ2-7, with TRBD2 matching 8 bases. V lost 1 base, J lost 6 bases, and 2 bases stayed unmatched. From germline, CDR1 is SGHNT and CDR2 YENEEA. The CDR3 is 13 residues long.

This chain links TRBV6-1 with TRBJ1-2, with a weak D call TRBD1 (6 bases). Per germline, CDR1 MNHNS and CDR2 SASEGT. V lost 5 bases and J lost 4, with 11 bases in between. The length of the CDR3 is 13 residues. For the CDR3, the DNA is TGTGCCAGCAGTAGGGGGGGCGGCTATGGCTACACCTTC. It codes for CASSRGGGYGYTF.

This clone was seen once. This chain links TRBV5-1 with TRBJ2-6; 12 bases agree with TRBD1. The germline CDR1 and CDR2 sequences are SGHRS and YFSETQ. Trimming cost V 4 bases and J 3 bases; bases outside gene matches: 11. CDR3 size: 19 residues. CDR3 loop: CASSLQGGQGAGGANVLTF. In DNA form, the CDR3 reads TGCGCCAGCAGCCTCCAGGGGGGACAGGGGGCAGGTGGGGCCAACGTCCTGACTTTC.

The genes are TRBV29-1 and TRBJ2-2; D is undetermined. Germline CDR1 is SQVTM and CDR2 is ANQGSEA. The germline V and J ends were trimmed by 7 bases and 3 bases, with 6 bases remaining between them. This CDR3 is built from 11 residues. CDR3 protein: CSAADTGELFF. The CDR3 nucleotides are TGCAGCGCGGCGGACACCGGGGAGCTGTTTTTT.

CDR3 nucleotide sequence: TGTGCCACCGACCCGGGGACTAGGGGTACCGGGGAGCTGTTTTTT. Its translation is CATDPGTRGTGELFF. This sequence joins TRBV2 and TRBJ2-2, with 8 bases aligning to TRBD2. V was clipped by 10 bases and J by 5 bases; unmatched bases: 12. Germline V lookup: CDR1 SNHLY, CDR2 FYNNEI. The CDR3 runs 15 residues.

The chain has TRBV2 and TRBJ1-3; D is perhaps TRBD1 (6 bases). This CDR3 region has 14 residues. The ends were cut back, 6 bases at V and 3 bases at J, with 12 bases in the middle. Germline V gene data show CDR1 as SNHLY and CDR2 as FYNNEI. CDR3 bases: TGTGCCAGCAGCCGACAGGTCGGTGGAAACACCATATATTTT. Its protein is CASSRQVGGNTIYF.

Only one count was recorded for this clone. The genes are TRBV2 and TRBJ2-7; 8 bases line up with TRBD1. The V and J ends lost 6 bases and 5 bases, in that order; junction bases with no gene match: 9. In germline, CDR1 is SNHLY, CDR2 FYNNEI. The CDR3 contains 14 residues. The CDR3 sequence is CASSKDRGGNEQYF. CDR3 DNA: TGTGCCAGCAGCAAAGACAGGGGCGGGAACGAGCAGTACTTC.

The chain links TRBV29-1 to TRBJ1-1; D is possibly TRBD1 (6 bases). The CDR3 spans 12 residues. The germline CDR1 and CDR2 sequences are SQVTM and ANQGSEA. Trimming removed 4 bases at V and 11 bases at J, with 17 bases between. The CDR3 DNA reads TGCAGCGTTGGCCGGCGGGGGAGGGGGGCTTTCTTT. Translation gives CSVGRRGRGAFF.

The chain employs TRBV5-1 and TRBJ1-1; 7 bases map to TRBD1. Germline assignment: CDR1 SGHRS and CDR2 YFSETQ. The V segment lost 3 bases and the J segment 4 bases; nucleotides outside the gene matches: 6. The CDR3 length is 14 residues. CDR3 DNA: TGCGCCAGCAGCTGGACAGGAGACGGCACTGAAGCTTTCTTT. Translated, it gives CASSWTGDGTEAFF.

The chain is built from TRBV11-3 and TRBJ1-2, with TRBD1 as a possible D gene (5 bases). Germline-derived CDR1 and CDR2 are SGHNT and YENEEA. This CDR3 contains 12 residues. V lost 5 bases and J lost 8, with 12 bases in between. The CDR3 spells CASSGAAPGYTF. As DNA, the CDR3 is TGTGCCAGCAGCGGGGCGGCCCCGGGCTACACCTTC.

The rearrangement joins TRBV5-1 to TRBJ2-1; D perhaps matches TRBD2 (5 bases). Germline CDR1 reads SGHRS; CDR2 reads YFSETQ. Between the trimmed V and J ends, which lost 0 bases and 4 bases, there was a span of 11 bases. CDR3 length equals 15 residues. For the CDR3, the DNA is TGCGCCAGCAGCTTGGGATCCGGGAATTACAATGAGCAGTTCTTC. Protein sequence: CASSLGSGNYNEQFF.

The chain carries TRBV7-9 and TRBJ2-5; 8 nucleotides line up with TRBD1. V gave up 5 bases and J gave up 1 base; unmatched junction bases: 6. Germline V gene lookup returns CDR1 SEHNR and CDR2 FQNEAQ (reference sequence). This CDR3 is built from 15 residues. In DNA form, the CDR3 reads TGTGCCAGCAGCCCTGGGACAGGAGGCCAAGAGACCCAGTACTTC. Residues: CASSPGTGGQETQYF.

The chain links TRBV18 to TRBJ1-3, with unresolved D. The CDR3 contains 14 residues. V lost 2 bases and J 0 bases, leaving 5 bases between the germline ends. Germline CDR1 is KGHSH and CDR2 is LQKENI. CDR3 residues: CASSPRDSGNTIYF. The CDR3 DNA is TGTGCCAGCTCACCAAGAGACTCTGGAAACACCATATATTTT.

The chain combines TRBV25-1 with TRBJ1-5; 7 bases match TRBD1. This CDR3 spans 15 amino acids. Looked up from germline, CDR1 is MGHDK and CDR2 is SYGVNS. J was trimmed by 4 bases and V by 4 bases; bases with no gene match: 7. The chain's CDR3 is CASSVLLQGNQPQHF. The DNA for the CDR3 is TGTGCCAGCAGTGTACTACTACAGGGGAATCAGCCCCAGCATTTT.

This clone has more than one count but fewer than ten. J is TRBJ1-1 and V is TRBV6-1; 8 positions match TRBD1. The ends lost 3 bases at V and 4 bases at J; junction bases unmatched: 4. The germline V gene encodes CDR1 MNHNS and CDR2 SASEGT. This CDR3 contains 14 residues. DNA for the CDR3: TGTGCCAGCAGTGACCGACAGGGGTTCACTGAAGCTTTCTTT. Its protein product is CASSDRQGFTEAFF.

This rearrangement joins TRBV7-2 to TRBJ1-2; 10 positions agree with TRBD1. The CDR3 sequence is 15 residues long. Per the germline V gene, CDR1 is SGHTA and CDR2 is FQGNSA. Losses at the gene ends were 5 bases for V and 3 bases for J; bases not matched to a gene: 6. CDR3 amino acids: CASSGRQGADYGYTF. The CDR3 DNA reads TGTGCCAGCAGCGGTCGACAGGGGGCGGACTATGGCTACACCTTC. The full variable domain, its missing parts supplied by reference TRBV7-2 and TRBJ1-2, is GAGVSQSPSNKVTEKGKDVELRCDPISGHTALYWYRQSLGQGLEFLIYFQGNSAPDKSGLPSDRFSAERTGGSVSTLTIQRTQQEDSAVYLCASSGRQGADYGYTFGSGTRLTVV.